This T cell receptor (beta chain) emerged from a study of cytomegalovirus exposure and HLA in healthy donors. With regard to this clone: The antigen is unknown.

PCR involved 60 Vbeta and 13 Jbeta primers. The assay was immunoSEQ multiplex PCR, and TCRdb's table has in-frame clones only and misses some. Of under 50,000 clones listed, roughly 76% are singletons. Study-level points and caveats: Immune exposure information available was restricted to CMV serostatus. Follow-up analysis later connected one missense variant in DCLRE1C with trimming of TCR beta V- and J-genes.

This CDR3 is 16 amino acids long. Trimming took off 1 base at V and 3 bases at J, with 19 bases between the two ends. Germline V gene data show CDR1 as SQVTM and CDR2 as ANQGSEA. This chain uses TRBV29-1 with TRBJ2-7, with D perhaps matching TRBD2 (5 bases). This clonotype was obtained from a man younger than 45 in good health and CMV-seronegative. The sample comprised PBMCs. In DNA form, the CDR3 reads TGCAGCGTTGAAGCCCGAGAGGGTGCAGTTGTCTACGAGCAGTACTTC. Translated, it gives CSVEAREGAVVYEQYF.